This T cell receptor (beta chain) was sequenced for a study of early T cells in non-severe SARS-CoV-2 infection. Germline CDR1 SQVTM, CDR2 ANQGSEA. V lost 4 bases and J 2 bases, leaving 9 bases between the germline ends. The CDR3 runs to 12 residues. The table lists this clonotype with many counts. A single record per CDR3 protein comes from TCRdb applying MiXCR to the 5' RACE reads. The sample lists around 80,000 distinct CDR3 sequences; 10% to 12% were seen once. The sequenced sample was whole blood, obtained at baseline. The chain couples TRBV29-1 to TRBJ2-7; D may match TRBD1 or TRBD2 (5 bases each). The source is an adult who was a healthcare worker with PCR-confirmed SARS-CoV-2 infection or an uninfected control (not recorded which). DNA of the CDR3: TGCAGCGTTGGAGGGACCCCCTACGAGCAGTACTTC. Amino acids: CSVGGTPYEQYF.